Following are 15 T cell receptor beta chains from one sample sequenced in a study of response to subunit inactivated influenza vaccine. Via MiXCR, TCRdb re-called the RT-PCR reads, giving one row per CDR3 protein. The repertoire holds roughly 630,000 distinct CDR3 sequences, with 14% as singletons. Here the sequenced sample was PBMCs from blood, taken about 14 days before vaccination. These receptors all stem from a man aged 45-65 years who received an inactivated influenza vaccine.

This clonotype was counted ten times or more. The chain employs TRBV20-1 and TRBJ1-2; no reliable D call. Germline CDR1 reads DFQATT; CDR2 reads SNEGSKA (reference sequence). The ends were cut back, 3 bases at V and 2 bases at J, with 7 bases in the middle. The CDR3 totals 12 residues. Here the CDR3 reads CSASRANYGYTF. CDR3 nucleotides: TGCAGTGCTAGCCGTGCAAACTATGGCTACACCTTC.

In DNA, the CDR3 is TGTGCCAGCAGCTTAGTGGGACAGGGGTACTACGAGCAGTACTTC. Protein sequence: CASSLVGQGYYEQYF. The J gene is TRBJ2-7, the V gene TRBV7-2; 10 bases fit TRBD1. V was clipped by 1 base and J by 3 bases; unmatched bases: 3. This CDR3 region has 15 residues. Germline-derived CDR1 and CDR2 are SGHTA and FQGNSA.

This chain uses TRBV15 with TRBJ2-1; tentatively, D is TRBD2 (6 bases). Germline V gives CDR1 LNHNV, CDR2 YYDKDF (reference sequence). V was clipped by 0 bases and J by 3 bases, with 9 bases between them. CDR3 length equals 15 residues. The CDR3 reads CATSRDEAGYNEQFF. The DNA for the CDR3 is TGTGCCACCAGCAGAGATGAAGCGGGCTACAATGAGCAGTTCTTC.

This clonotype was observed a few times. The V gene is TRBV5-1, the J gene TRBJ1-1, with D maybe TRBD1 (5 bases). The CDR3 has 14 amino acids. V was pared by 0 bases and J by 5 bases, with 11 bases between. Germline CDR1 reads SGHRS; CDR2 reads YFSETQ. The DNA of the CDR3 is TGCGCCAGCAGCTTGGTAGGGGAGGAAACTGAAGCTTTCTTT. Its protein product is CASSLVGEETEAFF.

V usage is TRBV11-2 and J usage is TRBJ2-5, with a possible D match to TRBD1 (6 bases). CDR3 length equals 16 residues. Trimming cost V 1 base and J 3 bases, with 15 bases left between them. The germline gives CDR1 SGHAT, CDR2 FQNNGV. CDR3 sequence (DNA): TGTGCCAGCAGCTTAGGGCCGGGACACCCGAAAGAGACCCAGTACTTC. Residues: CASSLGPGHPKETQYF.

In this sample, this clonotype turned up a few times. V usage is TRBV4-2 and J usage is TRBJ1-1, with D possibly TRBD1 on 6 matching bases. The germline V and J ends were trimmed by 0 bases and 0 bases, with 14 bases remaining between them. This CDR3 is built from 17 residues. Germline values: CDR1 LGHNA, CDR2 YNFKEQ. The CDR3 region is CASSQEIGQHMNTEAFF. DNA for the CDR3: TGTGCCAGCAGCCAAGAAATTGGACAGCACATGAACACTGAAGCTTTCTTT.

The gene calls are TRBV2 and TRBJ2-3; 8 bases line up with TRBD2. CDR1 and CDR2 from the germline V gene are SNHLY and FYNNEI. CDR3 size: 16 residues. J was trimmed by 0 bases and V by 8 bases; bases with no gene match: 10. The CDR3: CASRKGLAGSTDTQYF. DNA of the CDR3: TGTGCCAGCCGCAAGGGGCTAGCGGGTAGCACAGATACGCAGTATTTT.

The chain employs TRBV27 and TRBJ2-7; TRBD2 aligns across 8 bases. The length of the CDR3 is 19 residues. From germline, CDR1 is MNHEY and CDR2 SMNVEV (reference sequence). V dropped 2 bases and J dropped 3; count of bases not matched to a gene: 18. CDR3 protein: CASSLKGFGTRTSFYEQYF. The CDR3 DNA reads TGTGCCAGCAGTTTAAAAGGGTTCGGGACCCGGACTAGCTTCTACGAGCAGTACTTC.

The rearrangement uses TRBV18 and TRBJ1-5; no firm D call. Germline CDR1 and CDR2: KGHSH and LQKENI. V dropped 2 bases and J dropped 5 bases, with 10 bases sitting between them. The CDR3 contains 14 residues. CDR3 loop: CASSPGDGDQPQHF. In nucleotides, the CDR3 is TGTGCCAGCTCACCAGGGGATGGCGATCAGCCCCAGCATTTT. The entire variable domain, with the rest obtained from reference TRBV18 and TRBJ1-5, is as follows: NAGVMQNPRHLVRRRGQEARLRCSPMKGHSHVYWYRQLPEEGLKFMVYLQKENIIDESGMPKERFSAEFPKEGPSILRIQQVVRGDSAAYFCASSPGDGDQPQHFGDGTRLSIL.

This clonotype occurred many times. The CDR3 DNA is TGTGCCACCAGTGATAGCGGGACTAGCGGGATGGGGGAGCAGTTCTTC. Amino acids: CATSDSGTSGMGEQFF. The chain recombines TRBV24-1 with TRBJ2-1; 13 positions match TRBD2. CDR1 is KGHDR, CDR2 SFDVKD, per germline. V was pared by 3 bases and J by 10 bases, with 8 bases of the junction left unmatched. The CDR3 is made up of 16 amino acids.

This clonotype was counted at least ten times. The chain carries TRBV9 and TRBJ2-3; no reliable D call. CDR3 length: 13 amino acids. V lost 0 bases to trimming and J lost 5 bases, with 7 bases between them. CDR1 and CDR2 from the germline V gene are SGDLS and YYNGEE. CDR3 loop: CASSVETGDTQYF. The CDR3, as DNA: TGTGCCAGCAGCGTAGAGACGGGAGATACGCAGTATTTT.

This clonotype was counted between two and nine times. The chain carries TRBV28 and TRBJ2-4; 11 bases match TRBD2. Germline loops: CDR1 MDHEN, CDR2 SYDVKM. V gave up 8 bases and J gave up 2 bases; unmatched junction bases: 5. CDR3 length equals 15 residues. This CDR3 is CASLTSGSSKNIQYF. CDR3 DNA: TGTGCCAGCCTTACTAGCGGGAGTTCCAAAAACATTCAGTACTTC.

This clonotype has a handful of counts. The J gene is TRBJ2-2, the V gene TRBV10-1; 8 bases line up with TRBD1. Per germline, CDR1 WNHNN and CDR2 SYGVQD (reference sequence). This CDR3 region has 16 residues. J gave up 2 bases and V 4 bases, and 6 bases lay outside the gene matches. DNA for the CDR3: TGCGCCAGCAGTGGGACCGGACAGGGAAACACCGGGGAGCTGTTTTTT. Protein product: CASSGTGQGNTGELFF.

This clonotype was counted between two and nine times. This sequence joins TRBV12-3 or TRBV12-4 and TRBJ2-5; 13 nucleotides align to TRBD2. The CDR3 length is 15 residues. Losses at the gene ends were 6 bases for V and 3 bases for J; bases not matched to a gene: 4. This CDR3 is CASSGLAGVKETQYF. The CDR3 DNA reads as TGTGCCAGCAGCGGACTAGCGGGAGTAAAAGAGACCCAGTACTTC.

This sequence joins TRBV20-1 and TRBJ1-2; D not resolved. Germline V CDR1 and CDR2: DFQATT, SNEGSKA (reference sequence). The CDR3 is 14 residues long. The ends were cut back, 2 bases at V and 0 bases at J, with 10 bases in the middle. The CDR3 spells CSARSTHSNYGYTF. CDR3 sequence (DNA): TGCAGTGCTAGATCCACACACTCTAACTATGGCTACACCTTC.